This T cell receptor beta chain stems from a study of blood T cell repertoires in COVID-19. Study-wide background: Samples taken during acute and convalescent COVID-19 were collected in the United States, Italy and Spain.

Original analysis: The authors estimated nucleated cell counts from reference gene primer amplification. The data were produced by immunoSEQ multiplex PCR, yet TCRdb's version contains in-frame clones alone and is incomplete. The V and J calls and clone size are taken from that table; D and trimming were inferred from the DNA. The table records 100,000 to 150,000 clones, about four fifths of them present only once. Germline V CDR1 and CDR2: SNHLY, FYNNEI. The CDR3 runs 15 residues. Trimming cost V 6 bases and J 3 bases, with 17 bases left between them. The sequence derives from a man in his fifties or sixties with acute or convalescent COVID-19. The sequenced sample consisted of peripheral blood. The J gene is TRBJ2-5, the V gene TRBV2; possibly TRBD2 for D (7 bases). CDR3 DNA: TGTGCCAGCAGGGGGGGGCAAGCGAAAAAAGAGACCCAGTACTTC. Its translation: CASRGGQAKKETQYF.